The 10 T cell receptor beta chains below come from one sample, sequenced in a study of identifying expanded T cells in peripheral blood. Method: immunoSEQ multiplex PCR; TCRdb's copy keeps in-frame clones and lacks some. The top ten clones hold approximately 4.5% of a sample with tens of thousands of clones, around 84% of them seen once. Sequenced material: blood. The receptors come from a person between 18 and 75 years old in good health.

The chain is built from TRBV29-1 and TRBJ2-7; 12 nucleotides line up with TRBD1. The junction had 6 bases not matched to a gene; V was cut back by 5 bases and J by 1 base. This CDR3 comprises 15 residues. Germline CDR1 is SQVTM and CDR2 is ANQGSEA. CDR3 in DNA: TGCAGCGTTATTCCGGGACAGGGGGCTTCCTACGAGCAGTACTTC. Its translation is CSVIPGQGASYEQYF.

The V and J genes are TRBV4-3 and TRBJ1-4; D is ambiguous. The germline V gene has CDR1 LGHNA and CDR2 YSLEER. V lost 0 bases and J lost 2, with 16 bases in between. This CDR3 is built from 18 residues. DNA for the CDR3: TGCGCCAGCAGCCAAGAATGGCAACAACCCGGCACTAATGAAAAACTGTTTTTT. The encoded protein is CASSQEWQQPGTNEKLFF.

This clone was recorded only once. The chain links TRBV2 to TRBJ1-3; D possibly corresponds to TRBD1 (6 bases). The V end lost 4 bases, the J end lost 5 bases, and 15 bases lay between the germline ends. The CDR3 consists of 15 residues. CDR1 and CDR2 (germline): SNHLY, FYNNEI. CDR3 amino acids: CASSGRARGRNTIYF. DNA for the CDR3: TGTGCCAGCAGTGGACGGGCCAGGGGTAGAAACACCATATATTTT.

V and J are TRBV2 and TRBJ1-2, with TRBD1 matching over 10 bases. V lost 4 bases and J lost 2; bases outside the gene matches: 1. The length of the CDR3 is 14 residues. CDR1 and CDR2 (germline): SNHLY, FYNNEI. The CDR3 region has the DNA TGTGCCAGCAGTGGACAGGGGGCAAACTATGGCTACACCTTC. This translates into CASSGQGANYGYTF.

V and J are TRBV11-2 and TRBJ2-3; 8 bases align to TRBD1. Trimming took 3 bases from V and 4 from J; bases not matched to a gene: 6. Germline lookup yields CDR1 SGHAT and CDR2 FQNNGV. This CDR3 comprises 15 residues. CDR3 DNA sequence: TGTGCCAGCAGCTTTCGCAGGGGGCAGTCAGATACGCAGTATTTT. Translated: CASSFRRGQSDTQYF.

The V gene is TRBV6-5, the J gene TRBJ2-5; D not resolved. Germline-derived CDR1 and CDR2 are MNHEY and SVGAGI. The CDR3 covers 14 residues. V dropped 0 bases and J dropped 2 bases, with 7 bases sitting between them. This chain's CDR3 is CASSYSITQETQYF. The CDR3 DNA is TGTGCCAGCAGTTACTCGATAACTCAAGAGACCCAGTACTTC.

This chain joins TRBV6-5 and TRBJ1-6; D possibly corresponds to TRBD1 (6 bases). V gave up 6 bases and J gave up 14 bases, with 17 bases separating them. Germline lookup yields CDR1 MNHEY and CDR2 SVGAGI. The CDR3 spans 13 residues. CDR3 nucleotide sequence: TGTGCCAGCAGCCAAGGCAGGGGTGAGGCCCTCCACTTT. Its protein product is CASSQGRGEALHF.

V and J are TRBV18 and TRBJ1-2; D not certain. The CDR3 has 14 amino acids. V lost 0 bases and J lost 2, with 7 bases in between. The V gene's germline CDR1 is KGHSH and CDR2 LQKENI. DNA for the CDR3: TGTGCCAGCTCACCACCCTCCACAAACTATGGCTACACCTTC. Encoded protein: CASSPPSTNYGYTF.

The chain recombines TRBV10-3 with TRBJ2-5; D unclear. There are 14 residues in the CDR3. Germline CDR1 and CDR2: ENHRY and SYGVKD. V lost 4 bases and J lost 4, with 13 bases in between. The CDR3 nucleotides are TGTGCCATCAGTGTAACTCCGAGGCCAGAGACCCAGTACTTC. Protein sequence: CAISVTPRPETQYF.

This clone was picked up a small number of times. The chain recombines TRBV7-8 with TRBJ2-7; 8 nucleotides align to TRBD1. This CDR3 is 13 amino acids long. Germline V gene sequence: CDR1 SGHVS, CDR2 FQNEAQ. The ends lost 5 bases at V and 6 bases at J; junction bases unmatched: 6. The CDR3 protein is CASSTRTGREQYF. The CDR3 DNA is TGTGCCAGCAGCACCAGGACAGGGCGCGAGCAGTACTTC.